Sequencing of this T cell receptor beta chain was carried out in a study of response to subunit inactivated influenza vaccine. This clonotype was counted a few times. V lost 2 bases, J lost 0 bases, and 8 bases stayed unmatched. This CDR3 region has 18 residues. The germline V gene encodes CDR1 SGHRS and CDR2 YFSETQ. Each CDR3 protein is one row after TCRdb ran MiXCR on the RT-PCR reads. Of about 700,000 distinct CDR3 sequences in the sample, 14% were seen once. The V gene is TRBV5-1, the J gene TRBJ2-3; TRBD2 matches 11 bases. The clonotype comes from a man aged 45-65 years who received an inactivated influenza vaccine. Sequencing was performed on PBMCs from blood, taken 14 days before vaccination. The CDR3 loop reads CASSFGTSGGPSTDTQYF. DNA of the CDR3: TGCGCCAGCAGCTTCGGAACTAGCGGGGGCCCCAGCACAGATACGCAGTATTTT. Using reference TRBV5-1 and TRBJ2-3 for the parts outside the CDR3, the full variable domain is KAGVTQTPRYLIKTRGQQVTLSCSPISGHRSVSWYQQTPGQGLQFLFEYFSETQRNKGNFPGRFSGRQFSNSRSEMNVSTLELGDSALYLCASSFGTSGGPSTDTQYFGPGTRLTVL.